This TCR beta chain was sequenced in a study of T cell clones after liver transplantation. Data came from immunoSEQ multiplex PCR; TCRdb stores just in-frame clones and leaves some out. The table records roughly 20,000 clones, under 95% of them present only once. The sequencing here drew on CD8+ T cells from blood, taken about 27 months after liver transplant. This clonotype originated in a human patient who received a liver transplant. Certain T cells may be donor cells from the graft.

CDR3 protein: CASSPWGGNTGELFF. The CDR3 nucleotides read TGTGCCAGCAGCCCCTGGGGGGGTAACACCGGGGAGCTGTTTTTT. V and J are TRBV11-2 and TRBJ2-2; 7 bases are shared with TRBD2. V shed 5 bases, J shed 2 bases, and the junction held 5 bases outside the gene matches. Germline V gene lookup returns CDR1 SGHAT and CDR2 FQNNGV. The CDR3 length is 15 residues.